These T cell receptor beta chains were read from a single sample in a study of T cells in Graves' hyperthyroidism and ophthalmopathy. TCRdb reprocessed the multiplex PCR reads with MiXCR, giving one entry per CDR3 protein. The sample carries fewer than 350,000 distinct CDR3 sequences, about 20% recorded once. Sample: blood. The receptor set was obtained from a woman in her forties or fifties with Graves' hyperthyroidism. CDR3s include the opening cysteine and the closing phenylalanine or tryptophan. The D gene is left open where the match is weak. Rows give clone size only sometimes, using once, few, many, or a class for an expanded clone.

abundance: NA; d_gene: NA; v_gene: TRBV18; j_gene: TRBJ2-7; CDR3nt: TGTGCCAGCTCACCAGAGTGGAATCTCTACGAGCAGTACTTC; CDR3aa: CASSPEWNLYEQYF
abundance: many; d_gene: NA; v_gene: TRBV19; j_gene: TRBJ1-1; CDR3nt: TGTGCCAGTAGTACCTTCGACAGGAGCAACACTGAAGCTTTCTTT; CDR3aa: CASSTFDRSNTEAFF
abundance: once; d_gene: NA; v_gene: TRBV7-9; j_gene: TRBJ2-3; CDR3nt: TGTGCCAGCAGCTTGCAGGGTGCGGGCACAGATACGCAGTATTTT; CDR3aa: CASSLQGAGTDTQYF
abundance: NA; d_gene: TRBD2; v_gene: TRBV11-2; j_gene: TRBJ2-3; CDR3nt: TGTGCCAGCAGCTTATCTTGGGGGGGGGATACGCAGTATTTT; CDR3aa: CASSLSWGGDTQYF
abundance: many; d_gene: NA; v_gene: TRBV2; j_gene: TRBJ2-1; CDR3nt: TGTGCCAGCAGTGAATCGGGGGCGGGCAATGAGCAGTTCTTC; CDR3aa: CASSESGAGNEQFF
abundance: many; d_gene: TRBD1; v_gene: TRBV12-3/TRBV12-4; j_gene: TRBJ2-5; CDR3nt: TGTGCCAGCAGTTTCCGACAGGGGGATGGGGAGACCCAGTACTTC; CDR3aa: CASSFRQGDGETQYF
abundance: NA; d_gene: TRBD1; v_gene: TRBV28; j_gene: TRBJ2-2; CDR3nt: TGTGCCAGCAGTCCCGGGACAGTGAACACCGGGGAGCTGTTTTTT; CDR3aa: CASSPGTVNTGELFF
abundance: many; d_gene: NA; v_gene: TRBV28; j_gene: TRBJ2-2; CDR3nt: TGTGCCAGCAGTCCTCGAAGCACCGGGGAGCTGTTTTTT; CDR3aa: CASSPRSTGELFF
abundance: few; d_gene: NA; v_gene: TRBV12-3/TRBV12-4; j_gene: TRBJ2-2; CDR3nt: TGTGCCAGCAGAACGGACCCCAACACCGGGGAGCTGTTTTTT; CDR3aa: CASRTDPNTGELFF
abundance: many; d_gene: TRBD1; v_gene: TRBV12-3/TRBV12-4; j_gene: TRBJ1-2; CDR3nt: TGTGCCAGCAGTTTTTGGACAGGGGGGGCACAGGGCTACACCTTC; CDR3aa: CASSFWTGGAQGYTF
abundance: many; d_gene: NA; v_gene: TRBV2; j_gene: TRBJ2-7; CDR3nt: TGTGCCAGCAGTGATGAGGGGGGATACGAGCAGTACTTC; CDR3aa: CASSDEGGYEQYF